One T cell receptor (beta chain) is described in this entry. Its antigen is as yet unknown. The CDR3 totals 16 residues. Trimming pared 5 bases from V and 1 base from J, leaving 17 bases between. CDR1 SGHVS and CDR2 FNYEAQ come from the germline V gene. These data originate in a study of cytomegalovirus exposure and HLA in healthy donors. General study findings and limits: Within a later analysis, the majority of CMV-associated TCR beta chains appeared HLA-restricted.

Amplification used 60 Vbeta primers and 13 Jbeta primers. Measured with immunoSEQ multiplex PCR; TCRdb has only the in-frame clones, and not every one. The repertoire holds 40,000 or so clones, with 66% as singletons. The clonotype was recovered from a man in his fifties or sixties in good health and CMV-seropositive. V and J are TRBV7-6 and TRBJ2-5, with D perhaps TRBD2 (6 bases). Specimen: PBMCs. CDR3 in amino acids: CASSRNPTSVQETQYF. CDR3 DNA: TGTGCCAGCAGCCGAAACCCGACTAGTGTCCAAGAGACCCAGTACTTC.